Described below is a single TCR beta chain sequence and its context. Its antigen is unidentified. The data originate from a study of T cells in localized non-small cell lung cancer. Broader study findings: The tumor had only one region sequenced, so heterogeneity remains possible. In uninvolved adjacent lung, T cell clonality reached its highest value, exceeding tumor.

Trimming shortened V by 5 bases and J by 8 bases, and 24 bases separated the two germline ends. CDR3 length: 16 amino acids. Per germline, CDR1 SGHNT and CDR2 YENEEA. The data were produced by immunoSEQ multiplex PCR, yet TCRdb's version contains in-frame clones alone and is incomplete. This sample has about 14,000 clones, with more than 80% found just once. The chain recombines TRBV11-3 with TRBJ1-2, with D possibly matching TRBD1 (5 bases). This sequence was found in a woman aged 35-75 years with stage I lung adenocarcinoma. The sample in question was peripheral blood, obtained before any cancer treatment. The CDR3 sequence is CASSRGDRGRNAGYTF. The CDR3, as DNA: TGTGCCAGCAGCAGGGGCGATAGGGGACGCAATGCGGGCTACACCTTC. Using reference TRBV11-3 and TRBJ1-2 for the parts outside the CDR3, the full variable domain is EAGVVQSPRYKIIEKKQPVAFWCNPISGHNTLYWYLQNLGQGPELLIRYENEEAVDDSQLPKDRFSAERLKGVDSTLKIQPAELGDSAVYLCASSRGDRGRNAGYTFGSGTRLTVV.